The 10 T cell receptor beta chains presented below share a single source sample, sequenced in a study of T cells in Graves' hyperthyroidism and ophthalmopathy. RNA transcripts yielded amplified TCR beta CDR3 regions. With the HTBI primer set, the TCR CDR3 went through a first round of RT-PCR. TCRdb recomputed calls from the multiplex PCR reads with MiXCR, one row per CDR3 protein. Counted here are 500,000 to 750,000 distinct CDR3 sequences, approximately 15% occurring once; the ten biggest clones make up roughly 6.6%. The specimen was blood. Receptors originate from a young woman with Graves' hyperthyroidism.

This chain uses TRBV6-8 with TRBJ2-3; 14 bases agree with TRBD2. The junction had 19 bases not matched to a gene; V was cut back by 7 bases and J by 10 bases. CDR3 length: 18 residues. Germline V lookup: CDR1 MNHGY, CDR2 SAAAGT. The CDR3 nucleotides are TGTGCCAGCATCACTCCGGGACTAGCGGGAGCCCGGGGCCGGGCGCAGTATTTT. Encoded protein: CASITPGLAGARGRAQYF.

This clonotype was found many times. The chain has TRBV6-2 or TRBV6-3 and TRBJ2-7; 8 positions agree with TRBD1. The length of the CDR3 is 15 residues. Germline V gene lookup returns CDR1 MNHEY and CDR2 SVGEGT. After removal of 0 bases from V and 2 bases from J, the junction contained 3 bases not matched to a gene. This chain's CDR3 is CASSYSDRDPYEQYF. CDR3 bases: TGTGCCAGCAGTTACTCGGACAGGGACCCCTACGAGCAGTACTTC.

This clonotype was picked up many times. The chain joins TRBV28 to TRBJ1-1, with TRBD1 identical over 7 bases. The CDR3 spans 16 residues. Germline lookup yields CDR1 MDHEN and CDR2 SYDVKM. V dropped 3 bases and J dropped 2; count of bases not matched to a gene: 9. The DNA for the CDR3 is TGTGCCAGCAGTTTGCGACGGACAGGCATCAACACTGAAGCTTTCTTT. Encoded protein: CASSLRRTGINTEAFF.

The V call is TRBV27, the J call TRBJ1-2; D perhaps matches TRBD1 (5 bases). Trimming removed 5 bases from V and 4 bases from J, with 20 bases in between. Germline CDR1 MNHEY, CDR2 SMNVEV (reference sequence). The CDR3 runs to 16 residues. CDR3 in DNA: TGTGCCAGCAGTCCGTACCTTCAGACAGCCACCTATGGCTACACCTTC. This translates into CASSPYLQTATYGYTF.

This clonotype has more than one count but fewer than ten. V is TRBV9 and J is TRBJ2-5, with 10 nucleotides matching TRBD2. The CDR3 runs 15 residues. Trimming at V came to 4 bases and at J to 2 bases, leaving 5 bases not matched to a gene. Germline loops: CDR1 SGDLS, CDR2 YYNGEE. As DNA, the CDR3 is TGTGCCAGCAGCCCTAGCGGGAGCAAACAAGAGACCCAGTACTTC. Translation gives CASSPSGSKQETQYF. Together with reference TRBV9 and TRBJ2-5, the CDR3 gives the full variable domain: DSGVTQTPKHLITATGQRVTLRCSPRSGDLSVYWYQQSLDQGLQFLIQYYNGEERAKGNILERFSAQQFPDLHSELNLSSLELGDSALYFCASSPSGSKQETQYFGPGTRLLVL.

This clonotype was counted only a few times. CDR3 region: CSAPPGQGALEKLFF. CDR3 coding DNA: TGCAGTGCTCCACCAGGACAGGGGGCTCTTGAAAAACTGTTTTTT. The chain has TRBV20-1 and TRBJ1-4; 11 positions match TRBD1. CDR3 length: 15 amino acids. Germline assignment: CDR1 DFQATT and CDR2 SNEGSKA (reference sequence). V was clipped by 5 bases and J by 7 bases; unmatched bases: 9.

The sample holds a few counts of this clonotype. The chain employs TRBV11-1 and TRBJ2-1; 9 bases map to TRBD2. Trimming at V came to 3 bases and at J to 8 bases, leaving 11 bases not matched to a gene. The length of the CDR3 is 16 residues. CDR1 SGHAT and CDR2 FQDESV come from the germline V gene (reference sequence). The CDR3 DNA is TGTGCCAGCAGCTTGCCTACCGGGACTAGCAACTATGAGCAGTTCTTC. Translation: CASSLPTGTSNYEQFF.

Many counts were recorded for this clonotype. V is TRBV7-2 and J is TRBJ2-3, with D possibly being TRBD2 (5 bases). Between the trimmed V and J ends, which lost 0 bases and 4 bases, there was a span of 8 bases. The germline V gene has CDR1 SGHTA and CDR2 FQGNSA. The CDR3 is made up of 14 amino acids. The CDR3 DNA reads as TGTGCCAGCAGCTTAGCGGGAGCCCCAGATACGCAGTATTTT. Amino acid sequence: CASSLAGAPDTQYF.

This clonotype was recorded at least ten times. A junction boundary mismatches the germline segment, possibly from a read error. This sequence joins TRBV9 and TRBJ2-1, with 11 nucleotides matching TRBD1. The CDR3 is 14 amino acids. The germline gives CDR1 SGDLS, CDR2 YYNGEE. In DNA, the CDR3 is TGCGCCAGCAGCCGGGACAGGGGGTACAATGAGCAGTTCTTC. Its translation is CASSRDRGYNEQFF.

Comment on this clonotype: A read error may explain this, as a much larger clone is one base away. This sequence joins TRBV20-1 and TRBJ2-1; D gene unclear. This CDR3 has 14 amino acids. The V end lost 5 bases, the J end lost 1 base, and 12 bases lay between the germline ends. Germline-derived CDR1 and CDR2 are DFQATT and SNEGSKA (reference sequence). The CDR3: CSAPVKGSYNEQFF. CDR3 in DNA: TGCAGTGCTCCCGTCAAGGGATCCTACAATGAGCAGTTCTTC.